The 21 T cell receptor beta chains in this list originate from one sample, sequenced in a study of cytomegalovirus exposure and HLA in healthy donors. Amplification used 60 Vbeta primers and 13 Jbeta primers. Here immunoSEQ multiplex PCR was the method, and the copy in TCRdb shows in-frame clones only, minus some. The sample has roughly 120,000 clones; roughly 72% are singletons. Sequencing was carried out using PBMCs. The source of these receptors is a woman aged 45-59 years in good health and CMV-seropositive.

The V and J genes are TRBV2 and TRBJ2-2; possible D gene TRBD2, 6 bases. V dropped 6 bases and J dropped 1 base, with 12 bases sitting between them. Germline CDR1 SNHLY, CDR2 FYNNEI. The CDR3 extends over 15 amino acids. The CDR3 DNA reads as TGTGCCAGCAGGGATACTAGCAGGAACACCGGGGAGCTGTTTTTT. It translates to CASRDTSRNTGELFF.

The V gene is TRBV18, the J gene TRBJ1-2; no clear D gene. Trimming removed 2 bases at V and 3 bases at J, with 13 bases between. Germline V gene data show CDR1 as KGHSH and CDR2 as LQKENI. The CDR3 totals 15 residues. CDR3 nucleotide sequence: TGTGCCAGCTCACCAGCGGCTGGTGGTGACTATGGCTACACCTTC. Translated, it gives CASSPAAGGDYGYTF.

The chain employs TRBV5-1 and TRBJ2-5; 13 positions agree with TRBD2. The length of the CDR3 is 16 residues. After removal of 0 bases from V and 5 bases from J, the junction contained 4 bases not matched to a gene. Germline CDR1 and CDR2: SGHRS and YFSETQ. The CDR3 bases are TGCGCCAGCAGCTTGGTACTAGCGGGGGGGAAGGAGACCCAGTACTTC. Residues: CASSLVLAGGKETQYF. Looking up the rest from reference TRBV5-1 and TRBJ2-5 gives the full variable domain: KAGVTQTPRYLIKTRGQQVTLSCSPISGHRSVSWYQQTPGQGLQFLFEYFSETQRNKGNFPGRFSGRQFSNSRSEMNVSTLELGDSALYLCASSLVLAGGKETQYFGPGTRLLVL.

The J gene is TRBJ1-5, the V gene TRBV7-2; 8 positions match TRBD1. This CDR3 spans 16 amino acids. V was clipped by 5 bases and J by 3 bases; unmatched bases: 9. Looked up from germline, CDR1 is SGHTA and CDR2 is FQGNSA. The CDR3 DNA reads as TGTGCCAGCAGCCGACTGGGGCAGGGGGCCAATCAGCCCCAGCATTTT. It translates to CASSRLGQGANQPQHF.

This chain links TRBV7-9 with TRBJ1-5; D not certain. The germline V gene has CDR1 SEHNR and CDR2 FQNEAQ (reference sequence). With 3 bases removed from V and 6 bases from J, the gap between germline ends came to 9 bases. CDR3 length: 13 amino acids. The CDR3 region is CASSLTQSQPQHF. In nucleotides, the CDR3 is TGTGCCAGCAGCTTGACTCAATCTCAGCCCCAGCATTTT.

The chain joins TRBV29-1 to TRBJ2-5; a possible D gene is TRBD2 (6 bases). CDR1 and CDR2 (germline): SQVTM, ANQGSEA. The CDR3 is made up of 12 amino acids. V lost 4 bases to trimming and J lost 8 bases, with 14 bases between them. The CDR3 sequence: CSVAPAEGTQYF. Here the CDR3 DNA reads TGCAGCGTTGCGCCAGCGGAGGGAACCCAGTACTTC. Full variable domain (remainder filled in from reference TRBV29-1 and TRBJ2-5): SAVISQKPSRDICQRGTSLTIQCQVDSQVTMMFWYRQQPGQSLTLIATANQGSEATYESGFVIDKFPISRPNLTFSTLTVSNMSPEDSSIYLCSVAPAEGTQYFGPGTRLLVL.

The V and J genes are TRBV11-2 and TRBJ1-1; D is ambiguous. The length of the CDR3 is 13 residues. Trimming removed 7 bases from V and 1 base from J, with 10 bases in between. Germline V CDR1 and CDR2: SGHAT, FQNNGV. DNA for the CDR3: TGTGCCAGCATGCTAGAAGCGAACACTGAAGCTTTCTTT. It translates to CASMLEANTEAFF. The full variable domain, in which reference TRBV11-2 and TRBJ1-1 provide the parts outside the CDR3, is EAGVAQSPRYKIIEKRQSVAFWCNPISGHATLYWYQQILGQGPKLLIQFQNNGVVDDSQLPKDRFSAERLKGVDSTLKIQPAKLEDSAVYLCASMLEANTEAFFGQGTRLTVV.

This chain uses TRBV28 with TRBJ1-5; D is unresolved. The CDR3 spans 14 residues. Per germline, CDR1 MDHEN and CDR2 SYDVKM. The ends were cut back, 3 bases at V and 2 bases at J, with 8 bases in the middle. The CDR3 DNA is TGTGCCAGCAGTTTTTATATCGGCAATCAGCCCCAGCATTTT. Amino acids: CASSFYIGNQPQHF.

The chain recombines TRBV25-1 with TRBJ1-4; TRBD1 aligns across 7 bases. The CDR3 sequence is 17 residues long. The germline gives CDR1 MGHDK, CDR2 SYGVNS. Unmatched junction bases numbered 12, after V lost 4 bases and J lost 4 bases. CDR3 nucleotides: TGTGCCAGCAGTGCAACCCCCGGGACAGATGATAATGAAAAACTGTTTTTT. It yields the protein CASSATPGTDDNEKLFF.

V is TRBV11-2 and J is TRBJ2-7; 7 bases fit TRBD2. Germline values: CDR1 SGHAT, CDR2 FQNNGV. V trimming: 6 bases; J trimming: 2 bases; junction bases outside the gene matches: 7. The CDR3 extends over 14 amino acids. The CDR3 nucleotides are TGTGCCAGCAGTTGGGGGGGACCTCCCTACGAGCAGTACTTC. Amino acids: CASSWGGPPYEQYF. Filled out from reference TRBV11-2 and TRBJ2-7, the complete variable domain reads EAGVAQSPRYKIIEKRQSVAFWCNPISGHATLYWYQQILGQGPKLLIQFQNNGVVDDSQLPKDRFSAERLKGVDSTLKIQPAKLEDSAVYLCASSWGGPPYEQYFGPGTRLTVT.

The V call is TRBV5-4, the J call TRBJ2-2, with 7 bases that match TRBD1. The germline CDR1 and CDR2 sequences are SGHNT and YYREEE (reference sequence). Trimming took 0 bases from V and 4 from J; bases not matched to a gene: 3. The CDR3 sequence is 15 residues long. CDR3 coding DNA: TGTGCCAGCAGCTTGGTCTCAGGGGGCACCGGGGAGCTGTTTTTT. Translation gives CASSLVSGGTGELFF.

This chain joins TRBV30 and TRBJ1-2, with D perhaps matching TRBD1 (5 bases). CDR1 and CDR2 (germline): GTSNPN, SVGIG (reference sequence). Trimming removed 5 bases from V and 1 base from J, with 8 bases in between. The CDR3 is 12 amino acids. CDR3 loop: CAWAQVNYGYTF. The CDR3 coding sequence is TGTGCCTGGGCACAGGTTAACTATGGCTACACCTTC.

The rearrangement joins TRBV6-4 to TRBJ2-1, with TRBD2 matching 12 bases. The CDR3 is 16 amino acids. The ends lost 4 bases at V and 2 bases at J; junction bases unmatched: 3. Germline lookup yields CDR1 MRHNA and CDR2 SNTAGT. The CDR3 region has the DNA TGTGCCAGCAGTGTGTCTAGCGGGAGGGCCTACAATGAGCAGTTCTTC. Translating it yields CASSVSSGRAYNEQFF.

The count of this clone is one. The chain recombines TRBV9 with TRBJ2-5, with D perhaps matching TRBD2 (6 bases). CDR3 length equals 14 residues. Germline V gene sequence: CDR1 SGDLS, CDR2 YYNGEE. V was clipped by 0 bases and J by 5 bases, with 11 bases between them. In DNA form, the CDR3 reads TGTGCCAGCAGCGTAGGATTAGCGGATGAGACCCAGTACTTC. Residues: CASSVGLADETQYF.

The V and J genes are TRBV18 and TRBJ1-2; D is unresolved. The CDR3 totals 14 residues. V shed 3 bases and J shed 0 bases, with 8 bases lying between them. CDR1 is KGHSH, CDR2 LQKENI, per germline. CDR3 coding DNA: TGTGCCAGCTCACCGGCAGGATCTAACTATGGCTACACCTTC. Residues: CASSPAGSNYGYTF.

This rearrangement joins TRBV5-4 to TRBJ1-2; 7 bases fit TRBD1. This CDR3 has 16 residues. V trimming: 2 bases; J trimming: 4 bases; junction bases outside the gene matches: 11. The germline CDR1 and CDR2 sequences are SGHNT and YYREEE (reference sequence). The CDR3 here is CASSFPGGGGLYGYTF. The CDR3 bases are TGTGCCAGCAGCTTCCCCGGCGGAGGGGGCCTCTATGGCTACACCTTC.

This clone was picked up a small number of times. The CDR3 DNA reads TGTGCCAGCAGTCAAAACGCGGGAGGGACGGGCGAGCAGTACGTC. Its translation is CASSQNAGGTGEQYV. The rearrangement uses TRBV6-5 and TRBJ2-7; 9 bases line up with TRBD2. The CDR3 sequence is 15 residues long. The V gene end was trimmed by 5 bases and the J gene end by 6 bases; junction bases not matched to a gene: 11. Germline V lookup: CDR1 MNHEY, CDR2 SVGAGI.

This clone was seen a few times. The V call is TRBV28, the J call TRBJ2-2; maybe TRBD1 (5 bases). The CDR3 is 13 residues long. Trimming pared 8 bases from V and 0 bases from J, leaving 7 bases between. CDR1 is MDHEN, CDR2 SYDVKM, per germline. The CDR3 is CASQGTNTGELFF. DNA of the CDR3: TGTGCCAGCCAGGGAACGAACACCGGGGAGCTGTTTTTT.

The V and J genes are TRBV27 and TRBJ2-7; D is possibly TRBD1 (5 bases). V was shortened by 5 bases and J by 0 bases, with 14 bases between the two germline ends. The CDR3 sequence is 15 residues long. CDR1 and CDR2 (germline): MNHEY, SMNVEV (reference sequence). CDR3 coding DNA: TGTGCCAGCAGTCAAGACAGAGGAAGCTCCTACGAGCAGTACTTC. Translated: CASSQDRGSSYEQYF.

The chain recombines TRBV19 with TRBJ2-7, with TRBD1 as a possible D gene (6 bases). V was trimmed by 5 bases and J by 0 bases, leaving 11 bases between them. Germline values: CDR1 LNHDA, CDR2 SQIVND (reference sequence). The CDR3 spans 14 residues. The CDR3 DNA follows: TGTGCCAGTAGTTCCGGGACATCCTCCTACGAGCAGTACTTC. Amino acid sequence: CASSSGTSSYEQYF.

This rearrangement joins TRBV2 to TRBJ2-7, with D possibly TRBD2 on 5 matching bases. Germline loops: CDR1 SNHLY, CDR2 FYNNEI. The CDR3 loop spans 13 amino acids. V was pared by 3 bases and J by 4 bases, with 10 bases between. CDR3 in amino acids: CASSDGLKYEQYF. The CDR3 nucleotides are TGTGCCAGCAGTGACGGACTCAAATACGAGCAGTACTTC.